Listed below are T cell receptor beta chains from one sample, sequenced in a study of identical twins. Using its own MiXCR run on the 5' RACE reads, TCRdb lists one record per CDR3 protein. Here the sample spans some 630,000 distinct CDR3 sequences, under 8.5% being singletons. A further study also used this sample, focusing on yellow fever vaccine responses in identical twins.

The sequencing sample was made of PBMCs. The origin of the receptors is a young woman in good health. Both conserved end residues are part of each CDR3. The D gene is left open where the match is weak. The size of a clone is reported for some rows only, either as once, few or many, or as a class for expanded clones.

D,V,size,J,CDR3,DNA
TRBD2,TRBV2,few,TRBJ2-5,CASRGLAGQETQYF,TGTGCCAGCAGGGGACTAGCGGGGCAAGAGACCCAGTACTTC
-,TRBV20-1,many,TRBJ1-2,CSARDSDSYGYTF,TGCAGTGCTAGAGACTCGGACAGCTATGGCTACACCTTC
-,TRBV5-1,many,TRBJ2-5,CASSLGYRVSQETQYF,TGCGCCAGCAGCTTGGGCTACAGAGTGAGCCAAGAGACCCAGTACTTC
-,TRBV5-1,-,TRBJ2-3,CASSLVSSRTTDTQYF,TGCGCCAGCAGCTTAGTATCTAGCCGGACCACAGATACGCAGTATTTT
-,TRBV6-1,many,TRBJ1-2,CASSRGVGYGYTF,TGTGCCAGCAGTCGGGGGGTGGGCTATGGCTACACCTTC
-,TRBV12-3/TRBV12-4,few,TRBJ2-2,CASSPHFRGNTGELFF,TGTGCCAGCAGTCCCCACTTTCGCGGTAACACCGGGGAGCTGTTTTTT
-,TRBV27,-,TRBJ2-6,CASSSPSGGANVLTF,TGTGCCAGCAGTTCCCCGAGTGGTGGGGCCAACGTCCTGACTTTC
TRBD1,TRBV5-1,few,TRBJ2-5,CASSNGQGSVETQYF,TGCGCCAGCAGTAACGGACAGGGAAGTGTAGAGACCCAGTACTTC
TRBD1,TRBV15,-,TRBJ2-2,CATRDRGTGELFF,TGTGCCACTCGGGACAGGGGCACCGGGGAGCTGTTTTTT
-,TRBV29-1,-,TRBJ2-1,CSVEDLSNNEQFF,TGCAGCGTTGAAGACCTCAGTAACAATGAGCAGTTCTTC
TRBD2,TRBV28,once,TRBJ2-1,CASSKQREAVF,TGTGCCAGCAGTAAACAGCGGGAGGCAGTCTTC
-,TRBV6-5,once,TRBJ2-5,CASSYSKGGVGETQYF,TGTGCCAGCAGTTACTCGAAGGGGGGGGTCGGGGAGACCCAGTACTTC
-,TRBV3-1,-,TRBJ2-5,CASSQAARIETQYF,TGTGCCAGCAGCCAAGCAGCGAGGATAGAGACCCAGTACTTC
TRBD2,TRBV2,-,TRBJ2-7,CAHDREGVYEQYF,TGTGCCCACGACCGGGAGGGCGTCTACGAGCAGTACTTC
TRBD2,TRBV20-1,few,TRBJ2-7,CSAKGLAGIYEQYF,TGCAGTGCAAAGGGACTAGCGGGAATCTACGAGCAGTACTTC
TRBD1,TRBV24-1,-,TRBJ2-1,CATSDWAGGSEQFF,TGTGCCACCAGTGATTGGGCAGGGGGCAGTGAGCAGTTCTTC
-,TRBV7-3,few,TRBJ1-1,CASSSRGGTEAFF,TGTGCCAGCAGCTCAAGGGGTGGCACTGAAGCTTTCTTT
-,TRBV13,few,TRBJ1-1,CASNLYGVWETEAFF,TGTGCCAGCAACCTATACGGGGTTTGGGAAACTGAAGCTTTCTTT
-,TRBV20-1,few,TRBJ2-1,CSASGVVGEQFF,TGCAGTGCTTCGGGGGTGGTTGGTGAGCAGTTCTTC
-,TRBV19,-,TRBJ2-1,CATSLVHEQFF,TGTGCCACCTCTCTTGTCCATGAGCAGTTCTTC
TRBD2,TRBV6-5,-,TRBJ2-3,CASSSPGLVSTDTQYF,TGTGCCAGCAGTTCCCCTGGACTAGTCAGCACAGATACGCAGTATTTT
-,TRBV7-3,-,TRBJ2-1,CASSWLVGNEQFF,TGTGCCAGCAGCTGGCTGGTTGGGAATGAGCAGTTCTTC
-,TRBV27,few,TRBJ1-2,CASSFTQAAGNYGYTF,TGTGCCAGCAGTTTCACACAGGCCGCAGGAAACTATGGCTACACCTTC
-,TRBV12-3/TRBV12-4,-,TRBJ2-2,CASIRDFTGELFF,TGTGCCAGCATCAGAGACTTCACCGGGGAGCTGTTTTTT
-,TRBV20-1,-,TRBJ2-2,CSARDEAGELFF,TGCAGTGCTAGAGATGAGGCCGGGGAGCTGTTTTTT
TRBD1,TRBV29-1,few,TRBJ1-1,CSVAIDRGTEAFF,TGCAGCGTGGCAATAGACAGGGGCACTGAAGCTTTCTTT
-,TRBV6-1,-,TRBJ2-1,CASSDLRANGEQFF,TGTGCCAGCAGTGACCTCAGGGCCAACGGGGAGCAGTTCTTC
-,TRBV7-9,many,TRBJ1-1,CASSRELNTEAFF,TGTGCCAGCAGCCGGGAGTTAAACACTGAAGCTTTCTTT
-,TRBV5-1,-,TRBJ2-3,CASSLDGASTDTQYF,TGCGCCAGCAGCTTGGATGGGGCCTCCACAGATACGCAGTATTTT
-,TRBV29-1,few,TRBJ2-1,CSVDSGSHNEQFF,TGCAGCGTTGACAGCGGATCCCACAATGAGCAGTTCTTC
-,TRBV6-2/TRBV6-3,many,TRBJ1-5,CASSYASDRYQPQHF,TGTGCCAGCAGTTACGCCTCCGACAGGTATCAGCCCCAGCATTTT
-,TRBV27,few,TRBJ2-2,CASSRLGGSTGELFF,TGTGCCAGCAGCCGTCTCGGAGGCTCCACCGGGGAGCTGTTTTTT
TRBD1,TRBV2,-,TRBJ1-2,CASSERGRGDGYTF,TGTGCCAGCAGTGAAAGGGGCAGGGGGGATGGCTACACCTTC
TRBD2,TRBV15,many,TRBJ2-3,CATSRGNGGATDTQYF,TGTGCCACCAGCAGGGGAAACGGGGGGGCGACAGATACGCAGTATTTT